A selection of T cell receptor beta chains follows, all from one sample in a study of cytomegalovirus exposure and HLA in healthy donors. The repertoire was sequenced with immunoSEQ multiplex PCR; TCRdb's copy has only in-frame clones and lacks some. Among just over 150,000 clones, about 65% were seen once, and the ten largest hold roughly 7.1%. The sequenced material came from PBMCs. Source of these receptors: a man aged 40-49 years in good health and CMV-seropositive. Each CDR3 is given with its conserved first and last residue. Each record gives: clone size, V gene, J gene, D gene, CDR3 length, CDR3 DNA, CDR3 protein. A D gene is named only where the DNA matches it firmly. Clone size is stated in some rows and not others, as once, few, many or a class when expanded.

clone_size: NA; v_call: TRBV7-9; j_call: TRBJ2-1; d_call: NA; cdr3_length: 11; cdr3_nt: TGTGCCAGCAGCCGCTTCAGAGAGCAGTTCTTC; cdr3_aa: CASSRFREQFF
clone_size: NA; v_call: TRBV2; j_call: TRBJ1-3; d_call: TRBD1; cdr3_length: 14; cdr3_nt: TGTGCCAGCACGGGACAGTTCTCTGGAAACACCATATATTTT; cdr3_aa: CASTGQFSGNTIYF
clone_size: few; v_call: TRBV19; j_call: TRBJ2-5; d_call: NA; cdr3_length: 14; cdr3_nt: TGTGCCAGTAGTATAGAGGCACAGCAAGAGACCCAGTACTTC; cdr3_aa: CASSIEAQQETQYF
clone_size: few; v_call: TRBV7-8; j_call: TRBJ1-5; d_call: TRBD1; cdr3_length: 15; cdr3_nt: TGTGCCAGCAGCTTAGGGTTGGACAGGTATCAGCCCCAGCATTTT; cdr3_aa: CASSLGLDRYQPQHF
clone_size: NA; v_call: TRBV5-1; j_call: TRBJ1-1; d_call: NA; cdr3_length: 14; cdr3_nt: TGCGCCAGCAGCGGGCAAGGTTTGAACACTGAAGCTTTCTTT; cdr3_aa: CASSGQGLNTEAFF
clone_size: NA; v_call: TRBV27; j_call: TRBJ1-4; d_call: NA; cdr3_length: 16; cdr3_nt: TGTGCCAGCAGTTTATTGTCCAGGACAACTAATGAAAAACTGTTTTTT; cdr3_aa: CASSLLSRTTNEKLFF
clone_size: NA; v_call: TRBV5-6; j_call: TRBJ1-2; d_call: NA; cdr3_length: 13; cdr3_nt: TGTGCCAGCAGCTCCAAGGGGAACTATGGCTACACCTTC; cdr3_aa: CASSSKGNYGYTF
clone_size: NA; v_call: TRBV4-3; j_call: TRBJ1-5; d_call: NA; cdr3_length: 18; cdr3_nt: TGCGCCAGCAGCCAAGACCCCAGGGGTGAAAGTAGCAATCAGCCCCAGCATTTT; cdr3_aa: CASSQDPRGESSNQPQHF
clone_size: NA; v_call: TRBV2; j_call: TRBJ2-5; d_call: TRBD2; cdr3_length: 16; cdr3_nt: TGTGCCAGCAAGTCCCAGCCGGGGAGGGAGTGGGAGACCCAGTACTTC; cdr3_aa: CASKSQPGREWETQYF
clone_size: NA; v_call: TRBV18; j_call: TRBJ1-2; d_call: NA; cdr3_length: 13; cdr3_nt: TGTGCCAGCCGTCAGGGTTTTAACTATGGCTACACCTTC; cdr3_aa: CASRQGFNYGYTF
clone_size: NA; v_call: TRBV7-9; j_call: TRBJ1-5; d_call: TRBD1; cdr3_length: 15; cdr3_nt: TGTGCCAGCAGCTTAAAAATGACAGGGCCTCAGCCCCAGCATTTT; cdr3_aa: CASSLKMTGPQPQHF
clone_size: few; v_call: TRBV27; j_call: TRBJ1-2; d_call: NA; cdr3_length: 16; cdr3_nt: TGTGCCAGCAGTTTAAGGGGGGCGGGGGGCCTCTATGGCTACACCTTC; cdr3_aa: CASSLRGAGGLYGYTF
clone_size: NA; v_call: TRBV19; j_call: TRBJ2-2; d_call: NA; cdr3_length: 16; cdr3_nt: TGTGCCAGTAGTGACCGGACAGCCGCGAACACCGGGGAGCTGTTTTTT; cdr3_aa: CASSDRTAANTGELFF
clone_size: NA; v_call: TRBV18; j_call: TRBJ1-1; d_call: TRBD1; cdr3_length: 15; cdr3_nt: TGTGCCAGCTCCTCCGCCGGGACAGGGAACACTGAAGCTTTCTTT; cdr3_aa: CASSSAGTGNTEAFF
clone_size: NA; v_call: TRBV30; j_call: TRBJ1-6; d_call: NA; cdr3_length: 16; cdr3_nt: TGTGCCTGGAGCCGGTCTGCCAGGGCTAGTAATTCACCCCTCCACTTT; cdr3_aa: CAWSRSARASNSPLHF
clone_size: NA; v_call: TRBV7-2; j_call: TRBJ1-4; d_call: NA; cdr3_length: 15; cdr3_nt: TGTGCCAGCAGCGCTACCGGGGGGACTAATGAAAAACTGTTTTTT; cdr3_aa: CASSATGGTNEKLFF
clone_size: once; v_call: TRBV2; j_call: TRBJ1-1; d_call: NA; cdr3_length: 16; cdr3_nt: TGTGCCAGCAGTGAGGTGGGGCAGTCATTGAACACTGAAGCTTTCTTT; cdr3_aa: CASSEVGQSLNTEAFF
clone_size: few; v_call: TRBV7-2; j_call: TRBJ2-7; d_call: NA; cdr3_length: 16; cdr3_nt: TGTGCCAGCAGCCACCGGGGAGGGGGGTCTGGGTACGAGCAGTACTTC; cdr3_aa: CASSHRGGGSGYEQYF
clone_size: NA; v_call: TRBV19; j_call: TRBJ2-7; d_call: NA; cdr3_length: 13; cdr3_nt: TGTGCCAGTAGTACGACTGAAACCTACGAGCAGTACTTC; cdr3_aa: CASSTTETYEQYF
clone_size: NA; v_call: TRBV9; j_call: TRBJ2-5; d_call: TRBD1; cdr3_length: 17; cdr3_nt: TGTGCCAGCAGCGCAGGGACAGAGCTACCAAGGGGCGAGACCCAGTACTTC; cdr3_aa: CASSAGTELPRGETQYF
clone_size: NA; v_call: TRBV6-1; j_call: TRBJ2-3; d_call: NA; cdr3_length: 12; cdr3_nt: TGTGCCAGCAGTGAAGTACAGGGATGGCAGTATTTT; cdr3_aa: CASSEVQGWQYF
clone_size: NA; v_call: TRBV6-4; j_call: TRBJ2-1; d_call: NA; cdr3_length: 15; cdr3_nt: TGTGCCAGCAGTGACTCCCTGGCGGGGCCATCTGAGCAGTTCTTC; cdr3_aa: CASSDSLAGPSEQFF
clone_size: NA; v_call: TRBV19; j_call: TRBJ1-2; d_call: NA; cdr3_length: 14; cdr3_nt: TGTGCCAGTATCGACCCCGGGGGGAGCTATGGCTACACCTTC; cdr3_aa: CASIDPGGSYGYTF
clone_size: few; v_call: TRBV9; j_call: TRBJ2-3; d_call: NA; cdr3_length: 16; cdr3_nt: TGTGCCAGCAGCGTAGCGGGGAGGCCTAGCACAGATACGCAGTATTTT; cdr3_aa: CASSVAGRPSTDTQYF
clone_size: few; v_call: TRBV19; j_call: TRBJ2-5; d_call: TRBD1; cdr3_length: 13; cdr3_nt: TGTGCCACGACGGGACAGGGCCCCGAGACCCAGTACTTC; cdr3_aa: CATTGQGPETQYF
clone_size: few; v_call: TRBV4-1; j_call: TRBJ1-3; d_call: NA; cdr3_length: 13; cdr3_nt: TGCGCCAGCAGCCAAGTGAAGGGGGACACCATATATTTT; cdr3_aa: CASSQVKGDTIYF
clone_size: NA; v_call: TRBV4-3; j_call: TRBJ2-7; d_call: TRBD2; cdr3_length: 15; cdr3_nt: TGCGCCAGCAGCCCAGGGGCTAGCGGGGAGTACGAGCAGTACTTC; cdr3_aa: CASSPGASGEYEQYF
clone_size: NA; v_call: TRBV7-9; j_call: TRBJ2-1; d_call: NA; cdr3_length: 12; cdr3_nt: TGTGCCAGCAGCTTTACGGGAGATGAGCAGTTCTTC; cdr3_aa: CASSFTGDEQFF
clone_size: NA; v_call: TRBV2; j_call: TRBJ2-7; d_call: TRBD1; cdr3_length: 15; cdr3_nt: TGTGCCAGCAGTGACGGACAGGGGGGAGCTTACGAGCAGTACTTC; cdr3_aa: CASSDGQGGAYEQYF
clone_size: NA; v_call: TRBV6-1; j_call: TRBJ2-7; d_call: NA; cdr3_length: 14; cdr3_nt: TGTGCCAGCAGCGCCGAACAGGGGAGGTACGAGCAGTACTTC; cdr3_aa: CASSAEQGRYEQYF
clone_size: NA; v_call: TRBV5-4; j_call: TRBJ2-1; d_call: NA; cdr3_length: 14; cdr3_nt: TGTGCCAGCACCATTCGGGGCGGGAAGGATGAGCAGTTCTTC; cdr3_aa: CASTIRGGKDEQFF
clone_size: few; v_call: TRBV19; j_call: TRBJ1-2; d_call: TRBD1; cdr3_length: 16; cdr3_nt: TGTGCCAGTAGCCCTAACCGCCCTGACAGGGCAGATGGCTACACCTTC; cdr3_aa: CASSPNRPDRADGYTF
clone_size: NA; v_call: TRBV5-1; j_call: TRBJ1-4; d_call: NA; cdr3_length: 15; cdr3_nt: TGCGCCAGCAGCGCCTGGGAGAAGGGCCACGAAAAACTGTTTTTT; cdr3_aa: CASSAWEKGHEKLFF
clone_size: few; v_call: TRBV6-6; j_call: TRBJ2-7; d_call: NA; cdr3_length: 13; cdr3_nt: TGTGCCAGCAGTTACTCAAGCAGGCCCGAGCAGTACTTC; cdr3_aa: CASSYSSRPEQYF
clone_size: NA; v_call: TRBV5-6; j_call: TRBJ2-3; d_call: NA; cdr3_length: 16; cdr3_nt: TGTGCCAGCAGCACCCCCCGCGGGCTAAGCACAGATACGCAGTATTTT; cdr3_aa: CASSTPRGLSTDTQYF
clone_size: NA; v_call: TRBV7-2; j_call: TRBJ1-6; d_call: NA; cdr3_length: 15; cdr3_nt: TGTGCCAGCAGCTTAAAACAGGGATTGGAATCACCCCTCCACTTT; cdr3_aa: CASSLKQGLESPLHF
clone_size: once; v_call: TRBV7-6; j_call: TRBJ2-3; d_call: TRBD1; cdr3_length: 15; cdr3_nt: TGTGCTAGCAGCTTAGACAGGGGGGACATAGATACGCAGTATTTT; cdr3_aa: CASSLDRGDIDTQYF
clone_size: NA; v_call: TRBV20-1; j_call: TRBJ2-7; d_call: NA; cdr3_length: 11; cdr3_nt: TGCAGTGCTAGAGTCGCAGGCGGGTGGTACTTC; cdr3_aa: CSARVAGGWYF
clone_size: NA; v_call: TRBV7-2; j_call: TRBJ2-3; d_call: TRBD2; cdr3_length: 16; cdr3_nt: TGTGCCAGCAGCTCCCGACTAGCGGGGGGGCAGGCTACGCAGTATTTT; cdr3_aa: CASSSRLAGGQATQYF
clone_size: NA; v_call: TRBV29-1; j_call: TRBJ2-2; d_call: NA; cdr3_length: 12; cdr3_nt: TGCAGCGTTGGGGACATACCCGGGGAGCTGTTTTTT; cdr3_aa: CSVGDIPGELFF
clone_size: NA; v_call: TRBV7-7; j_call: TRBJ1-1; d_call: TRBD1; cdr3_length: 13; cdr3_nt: TGTGCTAGCAGCCCGACAGGGCTCACTGAAGCTTTCTTT; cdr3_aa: CASSPTGLTEAFF